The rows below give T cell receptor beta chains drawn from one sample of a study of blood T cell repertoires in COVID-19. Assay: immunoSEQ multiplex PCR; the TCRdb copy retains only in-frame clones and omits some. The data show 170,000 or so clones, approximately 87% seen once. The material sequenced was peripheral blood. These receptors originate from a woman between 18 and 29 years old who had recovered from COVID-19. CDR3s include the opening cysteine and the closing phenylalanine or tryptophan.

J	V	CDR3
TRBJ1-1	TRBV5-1	CASSSSTVGVTEAFF
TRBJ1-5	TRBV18	CASSPAVDQPQHF
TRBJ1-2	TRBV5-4	CASSSTGSNYGYTF
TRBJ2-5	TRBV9	CASSPHSGGLQETQYF
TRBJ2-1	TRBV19	CASTTGQGGNNEQFF
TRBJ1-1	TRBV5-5	CASSLTGNTEAFF
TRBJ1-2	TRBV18	CASSNLGQGTWGYTF
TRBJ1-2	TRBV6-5	CASSITGFNYGYTF
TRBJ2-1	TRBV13	CASSWAGLAANEQFF
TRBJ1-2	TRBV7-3	CASSLNPGDYGYTF
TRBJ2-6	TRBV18	CASLRNFGANVLTF
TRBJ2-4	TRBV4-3	CASSHTTGGPKNIQYF
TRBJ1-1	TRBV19	CASSIRKQGLNTEAFF
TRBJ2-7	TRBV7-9	CASSLRQPGTGSHEQYF
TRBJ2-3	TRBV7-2	CASSLVGSGSGGRDTQYF
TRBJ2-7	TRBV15	CATSSKESAYEQYF